This T cell receptor beta chain came from a study of blood T cell repertoires in COVID-19. Study as a whole: Material from acute and convalescent COVID-19 was sourced from the United States, Italy and Spain. T cells, B-cell-depleted T cells, or PBMCs provided the cDNA or gDNA that served as material.

Data came from immunoSEQ multiplex PCR; TCRdb stores just in-frame clones and leaves some out. The sample includes around 250,000 clones, 82% of them seen just once. This clone was recorded once. Trimming at V came to 6 bases and at J to 6 bases, leaving 4 bases not matched to a gene. CDR1 and CDR2 (germline): MNHEY, SVGAGI. This CDR3 has 14 residues. The TCR sequence derives from a woman older than 75 with acute or convalescent COVID-19. Sequencing input: peripheral blood. The chain carries TRBV6-5 and TRBJ1-4, with 10 bases aligning to TRBD1. Here the CDR3 reads CASRGQGRDEKLFF. Written as DNA, the CDR3 is TGTGCCAGCAGGGGACAGGGGAGGGATGAAAAACTGTTTTTT.